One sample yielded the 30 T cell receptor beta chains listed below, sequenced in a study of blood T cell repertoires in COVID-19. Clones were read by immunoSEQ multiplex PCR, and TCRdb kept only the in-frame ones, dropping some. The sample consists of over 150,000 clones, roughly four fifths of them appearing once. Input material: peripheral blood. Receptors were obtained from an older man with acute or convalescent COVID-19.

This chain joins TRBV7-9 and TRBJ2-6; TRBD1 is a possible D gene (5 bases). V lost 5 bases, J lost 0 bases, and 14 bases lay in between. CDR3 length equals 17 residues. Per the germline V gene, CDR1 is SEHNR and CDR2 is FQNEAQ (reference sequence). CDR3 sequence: CASSQLGRGSGANVLTF. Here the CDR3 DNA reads TGTGCCAGCAGCCAACTGGGGCGCGGCTCTGGGGCCAACGTCCTGACTTTC.

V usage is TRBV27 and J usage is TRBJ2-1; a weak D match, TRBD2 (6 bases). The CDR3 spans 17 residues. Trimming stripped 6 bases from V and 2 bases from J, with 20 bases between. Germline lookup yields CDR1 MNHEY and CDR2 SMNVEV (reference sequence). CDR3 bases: TGTGCCAGCAGCCTTGGGCGCGCGGGGTGGGCCTACAATGAGCAGTTCTTC. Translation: CASSLGRAGWAYNEQFF.

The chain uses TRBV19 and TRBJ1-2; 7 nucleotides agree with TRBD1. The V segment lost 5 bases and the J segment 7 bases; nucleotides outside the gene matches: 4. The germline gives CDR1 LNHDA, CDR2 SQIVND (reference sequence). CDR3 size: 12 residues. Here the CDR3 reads CASSAGQLGYTF. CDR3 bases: TGTGCCAGTAGTGCGGGACAGCTTGGCTACACCTTC. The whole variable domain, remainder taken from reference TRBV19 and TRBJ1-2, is DGGITQSPKYLFRKEGQNVTLSCEQNLNHDAMYWYRQDPGQGLRLIYYSQIVNDFQKGDIAEGYSVSREKKESFPLTVTSAQKNPTAFYLCASSAGQLGYTFGSGTRLTVV.

CDR3 in amino acids: CATKAGYNSPLHF. CDR3 sequence (DNA): TGTGCCACAAAGGCAGGTTATAATTCACCCCTCCACTTT. V usage is TRBV15 and J usage is TRBJ1-6; D unclear. V was trimmed by 9 bases and J by 4 bases, leaving 10 bases between them. The CDR3 loop spans 13 amino acids. Germline V CDR1 and CDR2: LNHNV, YYDKDF (reference sequence). The full variable domain, in which reference TRBV15 and TRBJ1-6 provide the parts outside the CDR3, is DAMVIQNPRYQVTQFGKPVTLSCSQTLNHNVMYWYQQKSSQAPKLLFHYYDKDFNNEADTPDNFQSRRPNTSFCFLDIRSPGLGDTAMYLCATKAGYNSPLHFGNGTRLTVT.

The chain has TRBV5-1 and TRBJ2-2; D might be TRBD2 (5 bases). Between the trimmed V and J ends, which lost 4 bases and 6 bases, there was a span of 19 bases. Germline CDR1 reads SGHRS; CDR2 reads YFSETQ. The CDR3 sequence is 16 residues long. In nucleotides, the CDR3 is TGCGCCAGCAGCACCGGGAACTCAGGAGTCCCCGGGGAGCTGTTTTTT. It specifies CASSTGNSGVPGELFF.

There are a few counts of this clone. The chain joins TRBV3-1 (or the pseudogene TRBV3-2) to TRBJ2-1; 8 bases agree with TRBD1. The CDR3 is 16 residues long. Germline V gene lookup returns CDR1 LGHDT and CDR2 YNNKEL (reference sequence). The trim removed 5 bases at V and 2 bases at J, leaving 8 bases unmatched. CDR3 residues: CASSWTGKQAYNEQFF. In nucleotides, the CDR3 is TGTGCCAGCAGCTGGACAGGGAAACAGGCCTACAATGAGCAGTTCTTC.

The CDR3 loop reads CASSQGARGATNEKLFF. For the CDR3, the DNA is TGTGCCAGCAGCCAAGGGGCCAGGGGCGCGACTAATGAAAAACTGTTTTTT. The chain recombines TRBV4-2 with TRBJ1-4; perhaps TRBD1 as D (6 bases). The CDR3 extends over 17 amino acids. Germline CDR1 LGHNA, CDR2 YNFKEQ. Trimming shortened V by 1 base and J by 2 bases, and 14 bases separated the two germline ends.

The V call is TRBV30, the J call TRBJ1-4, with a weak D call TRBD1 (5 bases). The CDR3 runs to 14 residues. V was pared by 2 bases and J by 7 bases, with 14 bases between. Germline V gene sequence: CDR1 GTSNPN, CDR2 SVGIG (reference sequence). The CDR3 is CAWSRVGGSEKLFF. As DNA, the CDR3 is TGTGCCTGGAGTCGCGTTGGGGGGAGTGAAAAACTGTTTTTT.

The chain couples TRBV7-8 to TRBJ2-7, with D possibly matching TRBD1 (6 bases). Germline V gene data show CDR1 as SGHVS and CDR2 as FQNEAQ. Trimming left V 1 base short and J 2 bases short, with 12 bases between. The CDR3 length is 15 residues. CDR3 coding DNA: TGTGCCAGCAGCTTAGTAGGGGGACCGACCTACGAGCAGTACGTC. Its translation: CASSLVGGPTYEQYV.

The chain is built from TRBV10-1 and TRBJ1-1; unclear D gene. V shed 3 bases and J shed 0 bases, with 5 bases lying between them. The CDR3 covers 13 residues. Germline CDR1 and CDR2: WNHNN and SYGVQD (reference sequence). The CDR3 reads CASSENMNTEAFF. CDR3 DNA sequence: TGCGCCAGCAGTGAAAATATGAACACTGAAGCTTTCTTT.

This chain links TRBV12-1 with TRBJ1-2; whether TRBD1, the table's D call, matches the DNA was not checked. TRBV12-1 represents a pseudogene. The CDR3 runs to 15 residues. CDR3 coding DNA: TGTGCCAGCAGCCCGAGCAGGGGGCAGGACTATGGCTACACCTTC. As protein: CASSPSRGQDYGYTF.

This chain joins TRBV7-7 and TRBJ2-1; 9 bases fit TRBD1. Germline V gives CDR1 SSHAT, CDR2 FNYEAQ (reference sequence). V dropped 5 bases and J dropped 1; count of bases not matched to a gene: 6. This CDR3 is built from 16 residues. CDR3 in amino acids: CASSNTGTGSYNEQFF. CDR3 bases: TGTGCCAGCAGCAACACTGGGACAGGGTCCTACAATGAGCAGTTCTTC.

The CDR3 coding sequence is TGTGCCATCAGCCCTATGGGGGGATATGGCTACACCTTC. Amino acid sequence: CAISPMGGYGYTF. This rearrangement joins TRBV10-3 to TRBJ1-2; D possibly corresponds to TRBD1 (5 bases). Trimming pared 6 bases from V and 5 bases from J, leaving 13 bases between. The germline gives CDR1 ENHRY, CDR2 SYGVKD. This CDR3 contains 13 residues.

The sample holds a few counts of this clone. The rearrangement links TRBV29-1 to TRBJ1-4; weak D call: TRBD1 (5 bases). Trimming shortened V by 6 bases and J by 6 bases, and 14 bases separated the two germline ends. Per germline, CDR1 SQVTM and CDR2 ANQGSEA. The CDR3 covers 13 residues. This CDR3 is CSVTGGTDEKLFF. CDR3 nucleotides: TGCAGCGTCACCGGGGGGACCGATGAAAAACTGTTTTTT.

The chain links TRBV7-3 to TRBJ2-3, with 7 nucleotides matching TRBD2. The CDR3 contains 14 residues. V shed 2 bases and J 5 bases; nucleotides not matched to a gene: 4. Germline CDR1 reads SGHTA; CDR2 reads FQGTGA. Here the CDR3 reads CASSLQGGQDTQYF. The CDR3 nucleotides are TGTGCCAGCAGCTTACAGGGAGGGCAAGATACGCAGTATTTT. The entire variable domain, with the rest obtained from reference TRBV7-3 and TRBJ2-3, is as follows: GAGVSQTPSNKVTEKGKYVELRCDPISGHTALYWYRQSLGQGPEFLIYFQGTGAADDSGLPNDRFFAVRPEGSVSTLKIQRTERGDSAVYLCASSLQGGQDTQYFGPGTRLTVL.

The CDR3: CASSLALNQPQHF. The CDR3 DNA reads as TGTGCCAGCAGCTTAGCCCTCAATCAGCCCCAGCATTTT. This chain uses TRBV7-2 with TRBJ1-5; D call uncertain. Looked up from germline, CDR1 is SGHTA and CDR2 is FQGNSA. The V gene lost 0 bases and the J gene lost 3 bases, with 3 bases spanning the gap. The length of the CDR3 is 13 residues.

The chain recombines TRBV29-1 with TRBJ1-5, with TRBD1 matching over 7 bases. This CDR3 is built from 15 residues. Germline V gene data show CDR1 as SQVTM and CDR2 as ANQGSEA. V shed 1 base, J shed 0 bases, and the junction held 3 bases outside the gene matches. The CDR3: CSVEVAGGSNQPQHF. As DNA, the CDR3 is TGCAGCGTTGAAGTGGCAGGGGGTAGCAATCAGCCCCAGCATTTT.

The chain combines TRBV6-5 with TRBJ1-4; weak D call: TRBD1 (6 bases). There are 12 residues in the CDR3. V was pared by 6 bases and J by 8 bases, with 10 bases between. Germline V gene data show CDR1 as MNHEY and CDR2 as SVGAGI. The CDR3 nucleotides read TGTGCCAGCAGACAGGGAACCGAAAAACTGTTTTTT. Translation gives CASRQGTEKLFF.

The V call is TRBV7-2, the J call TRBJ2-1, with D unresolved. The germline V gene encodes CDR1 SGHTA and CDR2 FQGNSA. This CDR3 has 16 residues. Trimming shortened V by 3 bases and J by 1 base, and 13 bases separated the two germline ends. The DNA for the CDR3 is TGTGCCAGCAGCTTGCAGTGGGCAGTTTCCTACAATGAGCAGTTCTTC. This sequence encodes CASSLQWAVSYNEQFF. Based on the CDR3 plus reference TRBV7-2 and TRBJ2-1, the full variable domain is GAGVSQSPSNKVTEKGKDVELRCDPISGHTALYWYRQSLGQGLEFLIYFQGNSAPDKSGLPSDRFSAERTGGSVSTLTIQRTQQEDSAVYLCASSLQWAVSYNEQFFGPGTRLTVL.

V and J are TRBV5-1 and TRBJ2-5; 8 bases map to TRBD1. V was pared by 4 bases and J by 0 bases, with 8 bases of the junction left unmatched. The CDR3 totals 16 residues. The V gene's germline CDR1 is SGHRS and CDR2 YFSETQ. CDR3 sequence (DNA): TGCGCCAGCAGCACTCCGGGACAGGATTACCAAGAGACCCAGTACTTC. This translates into CASSTPGQDYQETQYF.

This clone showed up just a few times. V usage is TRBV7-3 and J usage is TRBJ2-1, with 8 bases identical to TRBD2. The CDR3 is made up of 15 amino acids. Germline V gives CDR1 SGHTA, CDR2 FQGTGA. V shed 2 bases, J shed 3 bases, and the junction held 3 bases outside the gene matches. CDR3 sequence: CASSLERGFYNEQFF. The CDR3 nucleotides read TGTGCCAGCAGCTTAGAGCGGGGGTTCTACAATGAGCAGTTCTTC.

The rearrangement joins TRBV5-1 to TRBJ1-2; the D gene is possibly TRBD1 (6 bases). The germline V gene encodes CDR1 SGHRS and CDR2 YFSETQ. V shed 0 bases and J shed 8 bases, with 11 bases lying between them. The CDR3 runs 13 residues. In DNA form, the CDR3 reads TGCGCCAGCAGCTTGGCAGGGGCGTCGGGCTACACCTTC. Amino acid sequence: CASSLAGASGYTF.

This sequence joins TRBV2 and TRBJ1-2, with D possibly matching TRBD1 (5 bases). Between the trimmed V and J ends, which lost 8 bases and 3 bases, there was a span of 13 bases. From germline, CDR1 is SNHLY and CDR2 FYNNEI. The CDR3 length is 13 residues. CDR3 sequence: CASGDSLDYGYTF. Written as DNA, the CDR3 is TGTGCCAGCGGGGACTCGTTAGACTATGGCTACACCTTC.

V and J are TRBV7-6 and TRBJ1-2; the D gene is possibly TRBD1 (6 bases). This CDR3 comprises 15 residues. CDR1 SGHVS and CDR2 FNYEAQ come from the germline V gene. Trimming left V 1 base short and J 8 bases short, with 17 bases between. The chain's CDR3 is CASSLERGAPGGYTF. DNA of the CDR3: TGTGCCAGCAGCTTAGAGCGGGGGGCGCCGGGGGGCTACACCTTC.

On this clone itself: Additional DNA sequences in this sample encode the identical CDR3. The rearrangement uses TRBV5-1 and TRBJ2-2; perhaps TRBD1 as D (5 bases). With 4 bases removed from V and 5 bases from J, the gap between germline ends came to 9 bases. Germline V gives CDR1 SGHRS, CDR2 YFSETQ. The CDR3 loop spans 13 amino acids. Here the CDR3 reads CASSLDRTGELFF. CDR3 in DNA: TGCGCCAGCAGCCTAGACAGAACCGGGGAGCTGTTTTTT.

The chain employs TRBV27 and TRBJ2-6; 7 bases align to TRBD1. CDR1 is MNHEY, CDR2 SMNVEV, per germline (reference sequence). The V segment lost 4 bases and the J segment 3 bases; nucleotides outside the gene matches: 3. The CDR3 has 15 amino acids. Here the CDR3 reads CASSYTGVGANVLTF. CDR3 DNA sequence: TGTGCCAGCAGTTATACAGGGGTTGGGGCCAACGTCCTGACTTTC.

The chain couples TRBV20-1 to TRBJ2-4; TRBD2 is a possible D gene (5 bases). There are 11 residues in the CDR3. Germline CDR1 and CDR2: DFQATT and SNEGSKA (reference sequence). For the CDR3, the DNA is TGCAGCTCCGGGCGGGAAAACATTCAGTACTTC. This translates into CSSGRENIQYF.

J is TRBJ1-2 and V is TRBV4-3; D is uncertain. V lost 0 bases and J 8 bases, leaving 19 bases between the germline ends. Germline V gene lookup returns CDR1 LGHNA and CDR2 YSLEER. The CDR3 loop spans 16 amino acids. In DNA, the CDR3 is TGCGCCAGCAGCCAAGATCCTACCGGACGGTCGGGAGGCTACACCTTC. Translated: CASSQDPTGRSGGYTF.

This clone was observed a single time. The CDR3 loop is CASTTAERNEKLFF. The CDR3 DNA reads TGTGCCAGCACCACAGCGGAGCGTAATGAAAAACTGTTTTTT. V and J are TRBV6-6 and TRBJ1-4, with D unresolved. The germline V gene has CDR1 MNHNY and CDR2 SVGAGI (reference sequence). This CDR3 has 14 amino acids. Trimming removed 7 bases at V and 4 bases at J, with 13 bases between.

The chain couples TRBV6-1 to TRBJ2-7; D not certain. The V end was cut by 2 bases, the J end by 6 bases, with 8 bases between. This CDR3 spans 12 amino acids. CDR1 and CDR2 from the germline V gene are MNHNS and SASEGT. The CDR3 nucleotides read TGTGCCAGCAGTGAAAGCCTGCTCGAGCAGTACGTC. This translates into CASSESLLEQYV.